These 25 T cell receptor beta chains came from one sample sequenced in a study of cytomegalovirus exposure and HLA in healthy donors. Primers: 60 Vbeta forward and 13 Jbeta reverse. Using immunoSEQ multiplex PCR, the repertoire was profiled, and TCRdb retains in-frame clones only, with some absent. The sample consists of about 110,000 clones, approximately 80% of them appearing once. The material sequenced was PBMCs. The receptor source for this set is a male donor in good health and CMV-seronegative.

The rearrangement links TRBV9 to TRBJ2-3, with 9 bases identical to TRBD2. Trimming took 0 bases from V and 7 from J; bases not matched to a gene: 15. There are 18 residues in the CDR3. Per germline, CDR1 SGDLS and CDR2 YYNGEE. CDR3 sequence reads: CASSVGGSGSELTHTQYF. CDR3 sequence (DNA): TGTGCCAGCAGCGTAGGGGGTAGCGGGAGCGAATTAACCCATACGCAGTATTTT.

Only a few counts were recorded for this clone. The chain employs TRBV7-8 and TRBJ2-7; 11 bases are shared with TRBD2. V lost 3 bases, J lost 3 bases, and 4 bases stayed unmatched. Germline V lookup: CDR1 SGHVS, CDR2 FQNEAQ. This CDR3 comprises 15 residues. This chain's CDR3 is CASSFGLAGIYEQYF. CDR3 nucleotide sequence: TGTGCCAGCAGCTTCGGACTAGCGGGTATCTACGAGCAGTACTTC.

The V and J genes are TRBV2 and TRBJ1-1; 7 positions match TRBD1. The V segment lost 7 bases and the J segment 7 bases; nucleotides outside the gene matches: 15. CDR1 SNHLY and CDR2 FYNNEI come from the germline V gene. The CDR3 loop spans 15 amino acids. The CDR3 sequence: CASTTGNLVVGEAFF. CDR3 DNA sequence: TGTGCCAGCACGACAGGGAACTTGGTAGTTGGTGAAGCTTTCTTT.

This clone came up a few times. V is TRBV19 and J is TRBJ1-1; D is unresolved. The CDR3 sequence is 14 residues long. Germline loops: CDR1 LNHDA, CDR2 SQIVND (reference sequence). Trimming pared 3 bases from V and 0 bases from J, leaving 8 bases between. In DNA, the CDR3 is TGTGCCAGTAGTATTTATACAGTGAACACTGAAGCTTTCTTT. Its translation is CASSIYTVNTEAFF.

The V call is TRBV5-1, the J call TRBJ2-3, with a possible D match to TRBD2 (6 bases). Trimming removed 2 bases from V and 0 bases from J, with 16 bases in between. From germline, CDR1 is SGHRS and CDR2 YFSETQ. CDR3 length equals 17 residues. CDR3 DNA sequence: TGCGCCAGCAGCTTAACCGGGACTCCGATTAGCACAGATACGCAGTATTTT. Its protein product is CASSLTGTPISTDTQYF.

In this sample, this clone turned up a few times. This chain links TRBV5-5 with TRBJ1-1; D unclear. Germline assignment: CDR1 SGHKS and CDR2 YYEKEE (reference sequence). V shed 2 bases and J shed 0 bases, with 5 bases lying between them. The CDR3 consists of 13 residues. The CDR3 coding sequence is TGTGCCAGCAGCTTCGGTCTGAACACTGAAGCTTTCTTT. Protein product: CASSFGLNTEAFF. Variable domain in full (rest from reference TRBV5-5 and TRBJ1-1): DAGVTQSPTHLIKTRGQQVTLRCSPISGHKSVSWYQQVLGQGPQFIFQYYEKEERGRGNFPDRFSARQFPNYSSELNVNALLLGDSALYLCASSFGLNTEAFFGQGTRLTVV.

The chain links TRBV7-9 to TRBJ1-2; perhaps TRBD1 as D (6 bases). Germline-derived CDR1 and CDR2 are SEHNR and FQNEAQ (reference sequence). Between the trimmed V and J ends, which lost 3 bases and 5 bases, there was a span of 10 bases. This CDR3 has 13 amino acids. The CDR3 loop is CASSLVGGYGYTF. CDR3 bases: TGTGCCAGCAGCTTGGTAGGGGGATATGGCTACACCTTC.

J is TRBJ2-3 and V is TRBV25-1, with D possibly matching TRBD1 (6 bases). The CDR3 runs 13 residues. Germline V gene data show CDR1 as MGHDK and CDR2 as SYGVNS. Between the trimmed V and J ends, which lost 7 bases and 2 bases, there was a span of 10 bases. As DNA, the CDR3 is TGTGCCAGCACGGACAGAAACACAGATACGCAGTATTTT. This translates into CASTDRNTDTQYF.

This chain uses TRBV7-9 with TRBJ2-3, with TRBD1 identical over 11 bases. Germline V gene data show CDR1 as SEHNR and CDR2 as FQNEAQ (reference sequence). CDR3 length equals 17 residues. Losses at the gene ends were 4 bases for V and 5 bases for J; bases not matched to a gene: 11. CDR3 sequence: CASSSSTDRGLLDTQYF. CDR3 DNA sequence: TGTGCCAGCAGCTCCTCAACGGACAGGGGGCTCTTAGATACGCAGTATTTT.

For this clone: One end of the junction does not line up with germline, which may come from a read error. The J gene is TRBJ1-2, the V gene TRBV10-1, with 9 bases that match TRBD1. CDR1 WNHNN and CDR2 SYGVQD come from the germline V gene (reference sequence). This CDR3 comprises 11 residues. DNA of the CDR3: TGCGCCAGCCATGGAGACAGGGGGGTTTTCTTC. It yields the protein CASHGDRGVFF.

The chain joins TRBV21-1 to TRBJ2-7; the table's D call, TRBD2, has no DNA check behind it. TRBV21-1 counts as a pseudogene. The CDR3 contains 15 residues. CDR3 DNA: TGTGCCACCCCCCTCCTAACTCGGAGCTCCTACGAGCAGTACTTC. Translation: CATPLLTRSSYEQYF.

This sequence joins TRBV7-9 and TRBJ2-2; tentatively, D is TRBD1 (6 bases). Trimming left V 3 bases short and J 4 bases short, with 15 bases between. The CDR3 has 16 residues. Germline lookup yields CDR1 SEHNR and CDR2 FQNEAQ (reference sequence). For the CDR3, the DNA is TGTGCCAGCAGCTTCGGAGTTTCAGGGGCCACCGGGGAGCTGTTTTTT. Amino acids: CASSFGVSGATGELFF.

The V gene is TRBV5-6, the J gene TRBJ1-4; TRBD1 matches 10 bases. CDR1 and CDR2 (germline): SGHDT, YYEEEE. The CDR3 has 18 amino acids. Trimming removed 2 bases from V and 0 bases from J; junction bases left unmatched: 7. CDR3: CASSFRTGGETTNEKLFF. The CDR3 region has the DNA TGTGCCAGCAGCTTTCGGACAGGGGGAGAGACAACTAATGAAAAACTGTTTTTT.

The chain has TRBV5-1 and TRBJ1-2; 12 nucleotides agree with TRBD1. After removal of 7 bases from V and 0 bases from J, the junction contained 4 bases not matched to a gene. This CDR3 spans 15 amino acids. CDR1 is SGHRS and CDR2 is YFSETQ in the germline V gene. As DNA, the CDR3 is TGCGCCAGCGGGACAGGGGGCGAGACTAACTATGGCTACACCTTC. It codes for CASGTGGETNYGYTF. The full variable domain, in which reference TRBV5-1 and TRBJ1-2 provide the parts outside the CDR3, is KAGVTQTPRYLIKTRGQQVTLSCSPISGHRSVSWYQQTPGQGLQFLFEYFSETQRNKGNFPGRFSGRQFSNSRSEMNVSTLELGDSALYLCASGTGGETNYGYTFGSGTRLTVV.

The chain has TRBV15 and TRBJ1-2; D call uncertain. The germline V gene encodes CDR1 LNHNV and CDR2 YYDKDF (reference sequence). The CDR3 has 13 amino acids. V lost 1 base and J lost 4, with 7 bases in between. The CDR3 region is CATSRGQAYGYTF. The CDR3 coding sequence is TGTGCCACCAGCAGAGGGCAGGCCTATGGCTACACCTTC.

V and J are TRBV27 and TRBJ2-3; 11 bases agree with TRBD2. Losses at the gene ends were 5 bases for V and 0 bases for J; bases not matched to a gene: 4. Looked up from germline, CDR1 is MNHEY and CDR2 is SMNVEV (reference sequence). The CDR3 runs to 16 residues. CDR3 sequence: CASSPRLAGSTDTQYF. The CDR3, as DNA: TGTGCCAGCAGTCCCCGACTAGCGGGGAGCACAGATACGCAGTATTTT.

The chain couples TRBV5-1 to TRBJ2-7; no definite D call. The CDR3 is made up of 14 amino acids. Germline lookup yields CDR1 SGHRS and CDR2 YFSETQ. Trimming took 2 bases from V and 0 from J, leaving 9 bases between them. The DNA of the CDR3 is TGCGCCAGCAGCTTTTATGGCAGCTCCTACGAGCAGTACTTC. Protein sequence: CASSFYGSSYEQYF.

This clone was observed a few times. This chain connects TRBV25-1 to TRBJ1-1; D not resolved. Germline assignment: CDR1 MGHDK and CDR2 SYGVNS. The CDR3 spans 13 residues. V lost 0 bases and J lost 0, with 2 bases in between. In DNA form, the CDR3 reads TGTGCCAGCAGTGAATACATGAACACTGAAGCTTTCTTT. It is translated as CASSEYMNTEAFF.

The chain has TRBV28 and TRBJ2-5, with TRBD2 matching over 13 bases. Germline assignment: CDR1 MDHEN and CDR2 SYDVKM. There are 15 residues in the CDR3. Trimming removed 5 bases from V and 11 bases from J; junction bases left unmatched: 11. CDR3 amino acids: CASSAGTSGTMEQYF. CDR3 bases: TGTGCCAGCAGTGCGGGGACTAGCGGGACAATGGAGCAGTACTTC.

DNA for the CDR3: TGTGCCAGCAGCTTGGGGGGACAGGGCTACAATGAGCAGTTCTTC. This encodes CASSLGGQGYNEQFF. The chain combines TRBV5-4 with TRBJ2-1, with TRBD1 matching 9 bases. Germline values: CDR1 SGHNT, CDR2 YYREEE (reference sequence). Losses at the gene ends were 0 bases for V and 3 bases for J; bases not matched to a gene: 1. The CDR3 contains 15 residues.

The chain links TRBV23-1 to TRBJ2-3; TRBD1 aligns across 8 bases. TRBV23-1 is an open reading frame, and its role is uncertain. V lost 8 bases, J lost 0 bases, and 16 bases stayed unmatched. This CDR3 contains 18 residues. The CDR3 sequence is CASLPLTGAHLSTDTQYF. The CDR3 DNA follows: TGCGCCAGCCTCCCCTTGACAGGGGCCCACCTTAGCACAGATACGCAGTATTTT.

The chain recombines TRBV18 with TRBJ2-1; 8 bases map to TRBD1. The V gene end was trimmed by 8 bases and the J gene end by 7 bases; junction bases not matched to a gene: 10. CDR1 is KGHSH, CDR2 LQKENI, per germline. This CDR3 is built from 14 residues. The CDR3 DNA reads TGTGCCAGCGGACAATTCCAGGGGGCGAATGAGCAGTTCTTC. This encodes CASGQFQGANEQFF.

With respect to this clone: Other DNA sequences within the sample encode an identical CDR3. The chain joins TRBV5-1 to TRBJ2-5; 7 bases are a match to TRBD1. There are 13 residues in the CDR3. The ends lost 4 bases at V and 3 bases at J; junction bases unmatched: 3. Germline lookup yields CDR1 SGHRS and CDR2 YFSETQ. The DNA of the CDR3 is TGCGCCAGCAGCCTCGGGACAGAAGAGACCCAGTACTTC. Translation gives CASSLGTEETQYF.

The chain links TRBV11-2 to TRBJ2-7; 10 bases map to TRBD2. The CDR3 spans 16 residues. V shed 5 bases and J 0 bases; nucleotides not matched to a gene: 7. Germline V gives CDR1 SGHAT, CDR2 FQNNGV. CDR3 region: CASSPSGLAVSYEQYF. In DNA form, the CDR3 reads TGTGCCAGCAGCCCGTCCGGACTAGCGGTCTCCTACGAGCAGTACTTC.

This clone was detected a few times. The rearrangement links TRBV7-8 to TRBJ1-5; 7 positions agree with TRBD1. This CDR3 spans 19 amino acids. Germline V CDR1 and CDR2: SGHVS, FQNEAQ. Germline trimming cut 1 base from V and 1 base from J; bases unmatched to any gene: 13. The CDR3 DNA sequence: TGTGCCAGCAGCTTAGAGGGACAGACATTGACGTTCAGCAATCAGCCCCAGCATTTT. As protein: CASSLEGQTLTFSNQPQHF.